This T cell receptor (beta chain) was documented in a study of shared clonotypes between healthy human individuals. Libraries were prepared by immunoSEQ multiplex PCR; TCRdb keeps only in-frame clonotypes and omits some of them. The table lists about 1 million clones, about 70% of them singletons. With regard to this clone: As yet, its antigen is unknown.

Whole-study results and caveats: Generally, naive subsets (rather than memory subsets) showed larger estimated richness. Sequencing of the sorted subsets was shown by rarefaction to be incomplete despite large depth.

This CDR3 comprises 16 residues. CDR1 SGHRS and CDR2 YFSETQ come from the germline V gene. V dropped 0 bases and J dropped 2 bases, with 12 bases sitting between them. Donation came from healthy HIV-negative adults that had no recent acute infections or vaccinations. Into CD45RA+ naive and CD45RA-negative memory subsets, the CD4+ cells were split. The sequence came from a man aged 18 to 29 in good health. The sequencing input was memory CD4+ T cells sorted from blood. Subset specified: CD45RA-negative fraction. The J gene is TRBJ1-3, the V gene TRBV5-1; the D gene is possibly TRBD1 (5 bases). This chain's CDR3 is CASSLEGGGTGNTIYF. CDR3 nucleotides: TGCGCCAGCAGCTTGGAAGGTGGGGGTACTGGAAACACCATATATTTT.